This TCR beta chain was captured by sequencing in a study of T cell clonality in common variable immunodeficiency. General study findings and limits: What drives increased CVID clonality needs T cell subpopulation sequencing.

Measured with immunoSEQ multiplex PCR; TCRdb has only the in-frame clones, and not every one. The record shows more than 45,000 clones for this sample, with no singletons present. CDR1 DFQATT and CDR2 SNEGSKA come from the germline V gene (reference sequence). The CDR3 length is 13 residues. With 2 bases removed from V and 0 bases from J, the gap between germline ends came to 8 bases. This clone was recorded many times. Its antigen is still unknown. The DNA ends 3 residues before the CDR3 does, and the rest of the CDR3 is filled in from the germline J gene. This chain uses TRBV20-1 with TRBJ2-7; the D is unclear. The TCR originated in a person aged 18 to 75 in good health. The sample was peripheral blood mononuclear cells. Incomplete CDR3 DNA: TGCAGTGCTAGAAAACATAACTCCTACGAG. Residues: CSARKHNSYE. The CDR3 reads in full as CSARKHNSYEQYF.